This T cell receptor beta chain was sequenced in a study of cytomegalovirus exposure and HLA in healthy donors. Study at large: The roughly 100 million unique TCR beta sequences, from 150 million to 200 million T cells, were found by an earlier analysis.

The CDR3 covers 15 residues. Germline CDR1 ENHRY, CDR2 SYGVKD. J lost 4 bases, V lost 4 bases, and 7 bases had no gene match. Primers for the PCR totalled 60 Vbeta and 13 Jbeta. Original analysis: About 11 million of 70 million to 80 million unique TCR beta chains were shared, per a later count. Some clones are missing from TCRdb's copy, which holds only in-frame ones; the method was immunoSEQ multiplex PCR. V, J and clone size derive from that table, while D and trimming were established from the DNA sequence. This sample has approximately 110,000 clones, with approximately 78% found just once. Concerning this clone itself: Its target is unknown.

Study results and limitations: Whilst most TCR sequences proved rare, a subset of public TCRs occurred across many donors. What was likely a sequencing artifact was a cluster of highly shared sequence variants.

The sequence came from a middle-aged woman in good health and CMV-seropositive. The rearrangement joins TRBV10-3 to TRBJ2-3; 8 bases match TRBD1. The sample was PBMCs. In DNA, the CDR3 is TGTGCCATCAGTGTCTCGGACAGGGTATCAGATACGCAGTATTTT. This encodes CAISVSDRVSDTQYF.